Listed here is a single T cell receptor (beta chain). What it binds is not known. This is likely a read error, given that the CDR3 carries no conserved phenylalanine or tryptophan at its end. The DNA is left out, because the CDR3 cannot be placed on it with certainty; the CDR3 is given as TCRdb lists it. The entry originates in a study of neurological immune-mediated disorders. The study built sorted libraries from 1 million CD4+ or CD8+ T cells. General study results and limits: Falling below healthy controls, multiple sclerosis showed the least TCR clonal expansion, while HTLV-1-associated myelopathy showed the most.

With 10-nucleotide random UMIs, 5'RACE was used to make the cDNA. In every sequencing run, more than 200 million TCR-beta sequences were generated from 15-18 subjects. Via MiXCR, TCRdb re-called the 5' RACE reads, giving one row per CDR3 protein. The sample contains roughly 3,900 distinct CDR3 sequences, less than 35% of which appear only once. The CDR3 totals 15 residues, both ends included. Germline CDR1 reads MNHEY; CDR2 reads SMNVEV (reference sequence). The receptor comes from a man aged 45-60 years with HTLV-1-associated myelopathy (HAM/TSP). Source material: CD8+ T cells from blood. The chain recombines TRBV27 with TRBJ2-3; the table's D gene call, TRBD2, was not cross checked with the DNA. The CDR3 sequence is CASSFKSSWEQYFGP.